The 16 T cell receptor beta chains in this list originate from one sample, sequenced in a study of CD8+ T cells in alopecia areata. Following extraction, RNA underwent reverse transcription to cDNA, which served as the sequencing template. Libraries were prepared by immunoSEQ multiplex PCR; TCRdb keeps only in-frame clonotypes and omits some of them. The sample lists roughly 130,000 clones, roughly 54% seen once, with less than 5.5% in the top ten. The starting material was CD4+ T cells sorted from blood, obtained at week 0. Receptor source: a human donor with alopecia areata.

A single count supports this clone. J is TRBJ1-1 and V is TRBV7-6; 9 bases line up with TRBD1. The germline V gene has CDR1 SGHVS and CDR2 FNYEAQ. The CDR3 sequence is 13 residues long. Losses at the gene ends were 5 bases for V and 5 bases for J; bases not matched to a gene: 3. The CDR3, as DNA: TGTGCCAGCAGCGAAGACAGGGGGACTGAAGCTTTCTTT. Amino acid sequence: CASSEDRGTEAFF.

Only one count was recorded for this clone. The chain recombines TRBV7-6 with TRBJ2-2; 7 bases map to TRBD2. This CDR3 spans 18 amino acids. V shed 2 bases, J shed 0 bases, and the junction held 9 bases outside the gene matches. CDR1 is SGHVS and CDR2 is FNYEAQ in the germline V gene. The CDR3 loop is CASSLRSIAGANTGELFF. CDR3 bases: TGTGCCAGCAGCTTAAGGTCTATTGCGGGAGCGAACACCGGGGAGCTGTTTTTT.

Concerning this clone itself: A clone one base away is much larger, so this may be a read error. V and J are TRBV7-2 and TRBJ2-3, with 7 bases aligning to TRBD2. Losses at the gene ends were 0 bases for V and 2 bases for J; bases not matched to a gene: 2. CDR3 length: 15 amino acids. Germline V CDR1 and CDR2: SGHTA, FQGNSA. CDR3 amino acids: CASSLASGYTDTQYF. The CDR3 bases are TGTGCCAGCAGCTTAGCTAGCGGGTACACAGATACGCAGTATTTT.

This sequence joins TRBV19 and TRBJ2-5; 7 bases fit TRBD1. The CDR3 has 15 residues. Germline CDR1 and CDR2: LNHDA and SQIVND (reference sequence). V was pared by 3 bases and J by 2 bases, with 6 bases of the junction left unmatched. The CDR3 spells CASSIDGRGQETQYF. CDR3 DNA sequence: TGTGCCAGTAGTATCGATGGCAGGGGGCAAGAGACCCAGTACTTC.

This clone was detected a few times. The chain employs TRBV20-1 and TRBJ2-5; D unclear. The CDR3 covers 11 residues. V lost 4 bases, J lost 3 bases, and 6 bases lay in between. Germline values: CDR1 DFQATT, CDR2 SNEGSKA (reference sequence). The CDR3 sequence is CSATPKETQYF. CDR3 coding DNA: TGCAGTGCTACTCCGAAAGAGACCCAGTACTTC.

There are a few counts of this clone. This rearrangement joins TRBV29-1 to TRBJ1-2, with TRBD1 as a possible D gene (5 bases). Germline values: CDR1 SQVTM, CDR2 ANQGSEA. The length of the CDR3 is 15 residues. Trimming removed 4 bases from V and 5 bases from J, with 20 bases in between. CDR3 sequence: CSVVGDGASIYGYTF. CDR3 DNA sequence: TGCAGCGTTGTCGGTGATGGGGCCTCCATTTATGGCTACACCTTC.

This clone has just a few counts. V usage is TRBV15 and J usage is TRBJ2-5; weak D call: TRBD2 (5 bases). The CDR3 covers 13 residues. Per germline, CDR1 LNHNV and CDR2 YYDKDF (reference sequence). V lost 0 bases and J 5 bases, leaving 7 bases between the germline ends. The CDR3 nucleotides read TGTGCCACCAGCAGAGATGGGAGTGAGACCCAGTACTTC. As protein: CATSRDGSETQYF.

The sample holds a few counts of this clone. V gene TRBV30 combines with J gene TRBJ2-3; 7 bases match TRBD1. In germline, CDR1 is GTSNPN, CDR2 SVGIG (reference sequence). CDR3 length: 13 residues. The trim removed 0 bases at V and 10 bases at J, leaving 7 bases unmatched. The CDR3 nucleotides read TGTGCCTGGAGTGTAATAGGGGGCGACGCGCAGTATTTT. Its protein is CAWSVIGGDAQYF.

The chain carries TRBV19 and TRBJ1-2; 8 bases are shared with TRBD1. Germline V gene lookup returns CDR1 LNHDA and CDR2 SQIVND (reference sequence). After removal of 6 bases from V and 4 bases from J, the junction contained 7 bases not matched to a gene. The CDR3 contains 14 residues. CDR3 sequence: CASSPDRDGYGYTF. CDR3 nucleotide sequence: TGTGCCAGTAGCCCGGACAGGGATGGCTATGGCTACACCTTC.

The V call is TRBV5-1, the J call TRBJ1-2; maybe TRBD1 (5 bases). Trimming stripped 0 bases from V and 3 bases from J, with 15 bases between. Germline V gives CDR1 SGHRS, CDR2 YFSETQ. The CDR3 has 16 amino acids. CDR3 protein: CASSLDGQLLYYGYTF. CDR3 coding DNA: TGCGCCAGCAGCTTGGATGGACAACTTCTATACTATGGCTACACCTTC.

The chain is built from TRBV18 and TRBJ2-1; D not certain. Trimming shortened V by 4 bases and J by 7 bases, and 11 bases separated the two germline ends. This CDR3 spans 13 amino acids. Germline V gene sequence: CDR1 KGHSH, CDR2 LQKENI. The DNA of the CDR3 is TGTGCCAGCTCACAGCTGGTGGCAAATGAGCAGTTCTTC. Its protein is CASSQLVANEQFF.

The chain combines TRBV7-9 with TRBJ2-2, with D unclear. The CDR3 has 14 amino acids. Germline CDR1 and CDR2: SEHNR and FQNEAQ (reference sequence). Between the trimmed V and J ends, which lost 1 base and 6 bases, there was a span of 9 bases. CDR3 residues: CASSLVTSPGELFF. CDR3 nucleotides: TGTGCCAGCAGCTTAGTGACCTCTCCCGGGGAGCTGTTTTTT.

The V gene is TRBV19, the J gene TRBJ2-5; TRBD1 or TRBD2 may be the D gene (5 bases each). This CDR3 is built from 15 residues. In germline, CDR1 is LNHDA, CDR2 SQIVND (reference sequence). Trimming pared 3 bases from V and 1 base from J, leaving 12 bases between. In DNA, the CDR3 is TGTGCCAGTAGTATTAGGGGAGTGATCCAAGAGACCCAGTACTTC. This encodes CASSIRGVIQETQYF.

This chain's CDR3 is CASSHPGRNSGNTIYF. The DNA for the CDR3 is TGTGCCAGCAGTCACCCGGGACGCAACTCTGGAAACACCATATATTTT. The gene calls are TRBV6-6 and TRBJ1-3, with D tentatively TRBD1 (5 bases). Trimming pared 5 bases from V and 0 bases from J, leaving 14 bases between. CDR1 is MNHNY and CDR2 is SVGAGI in the germline V gene (reference sequence). The CDR3 is made up of 16 amino acids.

This chain joins TRBV19 and TRBJ2-1, with no clear D. CDR3 length: 15 amino acids. CDR1 and CDR2 from the germline V gene are LNHDA and SQIVND (reference sequence). The germline V and J ends were trimmed by 6 bases and 4 bases, with 16 bases remaining between them. Here the CDR3 reads CASSNWAAGYNEQFF. The CDR3 DNA reads as TGTGCCAGTAGCAATTGGGCAGCCGGGTACAATGAGCAGTTCTTC.

This clone was seen a few times. The chain recombines TRBV7-8 with TRBJ1-5; D gene unclear. The CDR3 is 18 amino acids. Per germline, CDR1 SGHVS and CDR2 FQNEAQ. V lost 2 bases to trimming and J lost 2 bases, with 19 bases between them. CDR3 DNA sequence: TGTGCCAGCAGCTTAAATTTGTGGACGTACGGACGCAATCAGCCCCAGCATTTT. This encodes CASSLNLWTYGRNQPQHF.